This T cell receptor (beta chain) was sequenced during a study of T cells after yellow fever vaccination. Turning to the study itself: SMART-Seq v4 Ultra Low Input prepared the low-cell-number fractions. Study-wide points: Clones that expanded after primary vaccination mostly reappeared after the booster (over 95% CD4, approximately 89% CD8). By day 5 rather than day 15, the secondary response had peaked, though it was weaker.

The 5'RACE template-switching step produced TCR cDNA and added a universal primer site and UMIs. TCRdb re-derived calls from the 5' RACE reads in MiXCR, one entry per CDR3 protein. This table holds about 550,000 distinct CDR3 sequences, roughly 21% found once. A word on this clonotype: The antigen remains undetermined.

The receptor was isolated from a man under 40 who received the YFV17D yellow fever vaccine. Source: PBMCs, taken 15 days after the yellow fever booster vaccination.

CDR3 amino acids: CASSLSGGLFDEQFF. CDR3 nucleotides: TGTGCCAGCAGCTTGTCAGGGGGCTTGTTCGATGAGCAGTTCTTC. The chain couples TRBV7-2 to TRBJ2-1; 8 bases line up with TRBD1. J gave up 8 bases and V 3 bases, and 9 bases lay outside the gene matches. From germline, CDR1 is SGHTA and CDR2 FQGNSA. CDR3 length: 15 amino acids. Variable domain in full (rest from reference TRBV7-2 and TRBJ2-1): GAGVSQSPSNKVTEKGKDVELRCDPISGHTALYWYRQSLGQGLEFLIYFQGNSAPDKSGLPSDRFSAERTGGSVSTLTIQRTQQEDSAVYLCASSLSGGLFDEQFFGPGTRLTVL.